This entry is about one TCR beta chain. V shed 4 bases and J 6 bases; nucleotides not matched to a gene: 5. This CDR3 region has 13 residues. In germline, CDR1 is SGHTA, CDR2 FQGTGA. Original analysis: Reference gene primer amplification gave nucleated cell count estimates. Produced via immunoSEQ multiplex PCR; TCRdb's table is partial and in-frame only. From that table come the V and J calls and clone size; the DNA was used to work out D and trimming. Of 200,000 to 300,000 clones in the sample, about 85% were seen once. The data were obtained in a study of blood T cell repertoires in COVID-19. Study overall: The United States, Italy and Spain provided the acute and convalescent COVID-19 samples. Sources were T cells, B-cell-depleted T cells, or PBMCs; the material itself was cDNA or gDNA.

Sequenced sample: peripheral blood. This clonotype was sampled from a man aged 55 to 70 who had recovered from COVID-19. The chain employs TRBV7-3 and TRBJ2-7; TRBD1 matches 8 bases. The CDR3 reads CASSYTGGSEQYF. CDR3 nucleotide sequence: TGTGCCAGCAGCTACACAGGGGGGAGCGAGCAGTACTTC.